This TCR beta chain derives from a study of cytomegalovirus exposure and HLA in healthy donors. Findings of the study overall: Usually a TCR sequence was rare, but some public TCRs were found in many donors.

The method was immunoSEQ multiplex PCR; TCRdb's version includes in-frame clones alone and lacks a portion of them. The table includes 55,000 to 80,000 clones, 90% to 95% detected once. A remark on this clone: As yet, its antigen is unknown.

This CDR3 has 15 amino acids. Per germline, CDR1 SGHTA and CDR2 FQGNSA. The V end was cut by 1 base, the J end by 3 bases, with 9 bases between. The TCR originated in a man between 18 and 35 years old in good health and CMV-seronegative. V usage is TRBV7-2 and J usage is TRBJ1-4; D unclear. The sequencing sample was made of PBMCs. The CDR3 loop is CASSLGAGANEKLFF. The DNA of the CDR3 is TGTGCCAGCAGCTTAGGGGCTGGTGCTAATGAAAAACTGTTTTTT. The full variable domain, rest sourced from reference TRBV7-2 and TRBJ1-4, is GAGVSQSPSNKVTEKGKDVELRCDPISGHTALYWYRQSLGQGLEFLIYFQGNSAPDKSGLPSDRFSAERTGGSVSTLTIQRTQQEDSAVYLCASSLGAGANEKLFFGSGTQLSVL.